The rows below give T cell receptor beta chains drawn from one sample of a study of blood T cell repertoires in COVID-19. TCRdb keeps only in-frame clones here, not all; method: immunoSEQ multiplex PCR. The table shows about 180,000 clones, with just over 85% occurring only once. Sequencing used PBMCs or T cells enriched from blood (not recorded which). Every receptor here comes from a woman aged 18 to 35 who had recovered from COVID-19. Each CDR3 is given with its conserved first and last residue. D genes are given only for firm matches. Clone size is stated in some rows and not others, as once, few, many or a class when expanded.

j_gene: TRBJ1-5
v_gene: TRBV19
abundance: NA
d_gene: TRBD1
CDR3aa: CASSISEGASNQPQHF
CDR3nt: TGTGCCAGTAGTATATCCGAGGGGGCGAGCAATCAGCCCCAGCATTTT

j_gene: TRBJ1-2
v_gene: TRBV6-4
abundance: once
d_gene: NA
CDR3aa: CASSDRPGIPSYTF
CDR3nt: TGTGCCAGCAGTGACCGGCCGGGAATCCCATCGTACACCTTC

j_gene: TRBJ1-1
v_gene: TRBV7-9
abundance: NA
d_gene: NA
CDR3aa: CASSLGTASLSEAFF
CDR3nt: TGTGCCAGCAGCTTAGGAACTGCCTCCCTATCAGAAGCTTTCTTT

j_gene: TRBJ2-7
v_gene: TRBV4-1
abundance: once
d_gene: NA
CDR3aa: CASSRGTETYEQYF
CDR3nt: TGCGCCAGCAGCCGCGGGACAGAAACGTACGAGCAGTACTTC

j_gene: TRBJ1-4
v_gene: TRBV2
abundance: NA
d_gene: NA
CDR3aa: CASSDRDRLSNEKLFF
CDR3nt: TGTGCCAGCAGTGATCGGGATCGGCTCTCCAATGAAAAACTGTTTTTT

j_gene: TRBJ2-1
v_gene: TRBV28
abundance: NA
d_gene: NA
CDR3aa: CASSLYGSSYNEQFF
CDR3nt: TGTGCCAGCAGTTTATACGGGAGTTCCTACAATGAGCAGTTCTTC

j_gene: TRBJ1-2
v_gene: TRBV24-1
abundance: NA
d_gene: TRBD1
CDR3aa: CATSGAGGADGYTF
CDR3nt: TGTGCCACCAGTGGGGCAGGGGGCGCGGATGGCTACACCTTC

j_gene: TRBJ1-2
v_gene: TRBV3-1/TRBV3-2
abundance: NA
d_gene: NA
CDR3aa: CASSQEGGPYGYTF
CDR3nt: TGTGCCAGCAGCCAAGAGGGAGGCCCCTATGGCTACACCTTC

j_gene: TRBJ1-2
v_gene: TRBV30
abundance: NA
d_gene: NA
CDR3aa: CAWSYGSYGYTF
CDR3nt: TGTGCCTGGAGCTATGGGAGCTATGGCTACACCTTC

j_gene: TRBJ2-2
v_gene: TRBV6-2/TRBV6-3
abundance: few
d_gene: NA
CDR3aa: CASSSRAGELFF
CDR3nt: TGTGCCAGCAGTTCGCGGGCCGGGGAGCTGTTTTTT

j_gene: TRBJ2-5
v_gene: TRBV20-1
abundance: NA
d_gene: TRBD2
CDR3aa: CSALADPSQYF
CDR3nt: TGCAGTGCCCTAGCGGACCCCAGCCAGTACTTC

j_gene: TRBJ1-1
v_gene: TRBV5-1
abundance: once
d_gene: TRBD1
CDR3aa: CASSLVPLTGSNTEAFF
CDR3nt: TGCGCCAGCAGCTTGGTTCCCCTGACAGGGAGTAACACTGAAGCTTTCTTT

j_gene: TRBJ2-2
v_gene: TRBV7-9
abundance: few
d_gene: NA
CDR3aa: CASSLVGGVAGELFF
CDR3nt: TGTGCCAGCAGCTTAGTGGGAGGAGTGGCCGGGGAGCTGTTTTTT

j_gene: TRBJ1-2
v_gene: TRBV21-1
abundance: NA
d_gene: NA
CDR3aa: CASSWADGNYGYTF
CDR3nt: NA

j_gene: TRBJ1-1
v_gene: TRBV19
abundance: NA
d_gene: TRBD1
CDR3aa: CASKTGDEAFF
CDR3nt: TGTGCCAGTAAGACAGGGGATGAAGCTTTCTTT

j_gene: TRBJ1-1
v_gene: TRBV4-2
abundance: NA
d_gene: TRBD1
CDR3aa: CASSPNQGVDSEAFF
CDR3nt: TGTGCCAGCAGCCCCAATCAGGGGGTAGACTCCGAGGCTTTCTTT

j_gene: TRBJ1-6
v_gene: TRBV27
abundance: NA
d_gene: NA
CDR3aa: CASRPLRQARGPDDSPLHF
CDR3nt: TGTGCCAGCAGGCCCCTCCGACAGGCCAGGGGACCGGATGACTCACCCCTCCACTTT

j_gene: TRBJ2-7
v_gene: TRBV29-1
abundance: NA
d_gene: TRBD1
CDR3aa: CSVGVAGGSFVYEQYF
CDR3nt: TGCAGCGTTGGGGTCGCAGGGGGAAGTTTCGTGTACGAGCAGTACTTC

j_gene: TRBJ2-2
v_gene: TRBV5-1
abundance: NA
d_gene: NA
CDR3aa: CASSLTELKIGELFF
CDR3nt: TGCGCCAGCAGCTTGACCGAGCTGAAGATCGGGGAGCTGTTTTTT

j_gene: TRBJ1-1
v_gene: TRBV28
abundance: once
d_gene: NA
CDR3aa: CASSSLTGFNTEAFF
CDR3nt: TGTGCCAGCAGTTCCCTGACAGGATTTAACACTGAAGCTTTCTTT

j_gene: TRBJ2-7
v_gene: TRBV27
abundance: NA
d_gene: TRBD1
CDR3aa: CASKPIGTGIVHEQYF
CDR3nt: TGTGCCAGCAAGCCGATCGGGACAGGGATAGTGCACGAGCAGTACTTC

j_gene: TRBJ2-7
v_gene: TRBV7-6
abundance: once
d_gene: NA
CDR3aa: CASFRATSYEQYF
CDR3nt: TGTGCCAGCTTCAGGGCCACCTCCTACGAGCAGTACTTC

j_gene: TRBJ2-5
v_gene: TRBV3-1/TRBV3-2
abundance: once
d_gene: NA
CDR3aa: CASSRGRETQYF
CDR3nt: TGTGCCAGCAGCCGGGGGCGGGAGACCCAGTACTTC

j_gene: TRBJ2-2
v_gene: TRBV7-2
abundance: NA
d_gene: TRBD1
CDR3aa: CASSFGTGGRIGELFF
CDR3nt: TGTGCCAGCAGCTTTGGGACAGGGGGACGGATCGGGGAGCTGTTTTTT

j_gene: TRBJ2-3
v_gene: TRBV7-3
abundance: NA
d_gene: TRBD2
CDR3aa: CASSSSGTVGGGTQYF
CDR3nt: TGTGCCAGCAGCTCTAGCGGGACCGTAGGCGGAGGTACGCAGTATTTT

j_gene: TRBJ1-6
v_gene: TRBV7-8
abundance: NA
d_gene: TRBD1
CDR3aa: CASSLPGTGGNSPLHF
CDR3nt: TGTGCCAGCAGCTTGCCCGGGACAGGGGGTAATTCACCCCTCCACTTT

j_gene: TRBJ2-1
v_gene: TRBV7-2
abundance: NA
d_gene: NA
CDR3aa: CASSFVSSYNEQFF
CDR3nt: TGTGCCAGCAGCTTCGTATCGAGTTACAATGAGCAGTTCTTC

j_gene: TRBJ2-7
v_gene: TRBV30
abundance: few
d_gene: NA
CDR3aa: CAWSTRFHEQYF
CDR3nt: TGTGCCTGGAGCACCAGGTTCCACGAGCAGTACTTC

j_gene: TRBJ1-1
v_gene: TRBV6-5
abundance: NA
d_gene: NA
CDR3aa: CASSYSGVRSEAFF
CDR3nt: TGTGCCAGCAGTTACTCGGGAGTGAGGTCTGAAGCTTTCTTT

j_gene: TRBJ2-3
v_gene: TRBV6-5
abundance: NA
d_gene: TRBD2
CDR3aa: CASSRSGGGTDTQYF
CDR3nt: TGTGCCAGCAGTAGAAGCGGGGGTGGGACAGATACGCAGTATTTT

j_gene: TRBJ2-5
v_gene: TRBV7-6
abundance: NA
d_gene: NA
CDR3aa: CASSSGFGGTQYF
CDR3nt: TGTGCCAGCAGCTCCGGGTTTGGCGGGACCCAGTACTTC

j_gene: TRBJ2-5
v_gene: TRBV5-3
abundance: NA
d_gene: NA
CDR3aa: CARSWEKARFEETQYF
CDR3nt: TGTGCCAGAAGCTGGGAGAAGGCTAGATTTGAGGAGACCCAGTACTTC

j_gene: TRBJ2-3
v_gene: TRBV7-2
abundance: NA
d_gene: NA
CDR3aa: CASSLGRGRGTDTQYF
CDR3nt: TGTGCCAGCAGCTTAGGAAGGGGCAGAGGCACAGATACGCAGTATTTT

j_gene: TRBJ2-1
v_gene: TRBV13
abundance: NA
d_gene: TRBD2
CDR3aa: CASSFRTSGGALSNEQFF
CDR3nt: TGTGCCAGCAGCTTCAGGACTAGCGGGGGGGCTTTGTCCAATGAGCAGTTCTTC

j_gene: TRBJ2-1
v_gene: TRBV21-1
abundance: NA
d_gene: NA
CDR3aa: CASSNRAGSNEQFF
CDR3nt: TGTGCCAGCAGCAACCGAGCGGGGAGCAATGAGCAGTTCTTC

j_gene: TRBJ2-7
v_gene: TRBV29-1
abundance: few
d_gene: TRBD2
CDR3aa: CSVAGTSGEQYF
CDR3nt: TGCAGCGTTGCCGGGACTAGCGGCGAGCAGTACTTC

j_gene: TRBJ2-7
v_gene: TRBV7-2
abundance: few
d_gene: TRBD1
CDR3aa: CASSAAAGQGSLRQYF
CDR3nt: TGTGCCAGCAGCGCCGCCGCGGGACAGGGAAGCCTACGGCAGTACTTC

j_gene: TRBJ2-7
v_gene: TRBV6-5
abundance: NA
d_gene: TRBD1
CDR3aa: CASRTGTGVHEQYF
CDR3nt: TGTGCCAGCAGGACCGGGACAGGGGTCCACGAGCAGTACTTC

j_gene: TRBJ2-3
v_gene: TRBV28
abundance: NA
d_gene: NA
CDR3aa: CASSLVAGQSTDTQYF
CDR3nt: TGTGCCAGCAGTCTCGTCGCCGGACAGAGCACAGATACGCAGTATTTT

j_gene: TRBJ1-2
v_gene: TRBV5-1
abundance: NA
d_gene: TRBD1
CDR3aa: CASSSGTVTNYGYTF
CDR3nt: TGCGCCAGCAGCTCCGGGACAGTCACTAACTATGGCTACACCTTC

j_gene: TRBJ2-3
v_gene: TRBV7-8
abundance: NA
d_gene: NA
CDR3aa: CASSSSITVGGTDTQYF
CDR3nt: TGTGCCAGCAGCTCCTCAATCACAGTTGGCGGCACAGATACGCAGTATTTT

j_gene: TRBJ1-5
v_gene: TRBV4-2
abundance: NA
d_gene: NA
CDR3aa: CASSQEAGQGNQPQHF
CDR3nt: TGTGCCAGCAGCCAAGAGGCAGGGCAGGGCAATCAGCCCCAGCATTTT